These T cell receptor beta chains were read from a single sample in a study of blood T cell repertoires in COVID-19. Method: immunoSEQ multiplex PCR; TCRdb's copy keeps in-frame clones and lacks some. The data hold roughly 210,000 clones, with less than 90% observed a single time. Sequences were obtained from peripheral blood. All receptors derive from an elderly woman with COVID-19, enrolled during active disease. Both conserved end residues are part of each CDR3. A D gene is named only where the DNA matches it firmly. The size of a clone is reported for some rows only, either as once, few or many, or as a class for expanded clones.

D,V,J,size,DNA,CDR3
TRBD1,TRBV2,TRBJ1-2,NA,TGTGCCAGCAGGAGACTGACAGGGGGCACTGGCTACACCTTC,CASRRLTGGTGYTF
TRBD2,TRBV5-1,TRBJ2-3,NA,TGCGCCAGCAGCTTACGACTAGCGGGAACAGATACGCAGTATTTT,CASSLRLAGTDTQYF
NA,TRBV5-6,TRBJ1-5,NA,TGTGCCAGCAGCTTGCCCCGACAGACCTCTAGCAATCAGCCCCAGCATTTT,CASSLPRQTSSNQPQHF
NA,TRBV5-4,TRBJ2-2,NA,TGTGCCAGCAGCTTGGAGGTCACCGCAGGCGGGGAGCTGTTTTTT,CASSLEVTAGGELFF
NA,TRBV5-1,TRBJ2-1,NA,TGCGCCAGCAACCGGGACTTCAACTCCTACAATGAGCAGTTCTTC,CASNRDFNSYNEQFF
NA,TRBV6-5,TRBJ1-1,NA,TGTGCCAGCAGTTACGGGTCTTCGGGCACTGAAGCTTTCTTT,CASSYGSSGTEAFF
NA,TRBV4-1,TRBJ1-1,NA,TGCGCCAGCAGCCAAGACCAGCGGGATACTGAAGCTTTCTTT,CASSQDQRDTEAFF
NA,TRBV27,TRBJ1-1,NA,TGTGCCAGCAGCTTTAACACTGAAGCTTTCTTT,CASSFNTEAFF
NA,TRBV18,TRBJ2-1,once,TGTGCCAGCTCACCACCGGGGCAGGTCGATGGGCAGTTCTTC,CASSPPGQVDGQFF
TRBD1,TRBV27,TRBJ1-1,NA,TGTGCCAGCAGTCCCGGACAGGGGGGCACTGAAGCTTTCTTT,CASSPGQGGTEAFF
NA,TRBV28,TRBJ1-2,once,TGTGCCAGCGGGAGCTTAAACTATGGCTACACCTTC,CASGSLNYGYTF
NA,TRBV19,TRBJ2-2,NA,TGTGCCAGTGAAAGCAGGGGCGGGGAGCTGTTTTTT,CASESRGGELFF
NA,TRBV10-3,TRBJ2-5,NA,TGTGCCGTAGCTAAGGGGGAGACCCAGTACTTC,CAVAKGETQYF
TRBD2,TRBV14,TRBJ2-5,few,TGTGCCAGCAGCCTTGGGACTAGCGGGGGGGACCCCCCAGAGACCCAGTACTTC,CASSLGTSGGDPPETQYF
NA,TRBV5-6,TRBJ1-3,NA,TGTGCCAGCAGCCGCATTGGGGGGTCGGGAAACACCATATATTTT,CASSRIGGSGNTIYF
TRBD1,TRBV20-1,TRBJ2-3,NA,TGCAGTGCTAGTCTCCGGGGAACAGGGGAGACAGATACGCAGTATTTT,CSASLRGTGETDTQYF
NA,TRBV2,TRBJ2-1,NA,TGTGCCAGCAGACTAGCCAATGAGCAGTTCTTC,CASRLANEQFF
TRBD2,TRBV10-1,TRBJ2-1,NA,TGCGCCAGCAGTGAGTTAGCGGGGGGGCCTAATGAGCAGTTCTTC,CASSELAGGPNEQFF
TRBD1,TRBV23-1,TRBJ1-2,few,TGCGCCAGCAGTCAGGGACAGCGCTATGGCTACACCTTC,CASSQGQRYGYTF
NA,TRBV3-1/TRBV3-2,TRBJ2-5,NA,TGTGCCAGCAGCCAAGAGAGTCCGCGGACCCAGTACTTC,CASSQESPRTQYF
TRBD2,TRBV5-1,TRBJ2-3,NA,TGCGCCAGCAGCTTGGCCATGGGTAGCGGGAGCACAGATACGCAGTATTTT,CASSLAMGSGSTDTQYF
NA,TRBV5-1,TRBJ1-3,NA,TGCGCCAGCAGCTTGGTATCGGGGGTTGGAAACACCATATATTTT,CASSLVSGVGNTIYF
TRBD2,TRBV7-2,TRBJ2-7,once,TGTGCCAGCAGCTTAGGTAGCGGGGGAGGCGAGCAGTACTTC,CASSLGSGGGEQYF
NA,TRBV19,TRBJ2-2,NA,TGTGCCAGCATTCAGGGGATCCGGGGAACCGGGGAGCTGTTTTTT,CASIQGIRGTGELFF
TRBD2,TRBV30,TRBJ2-5,few,TGTGCCTGGAGTGTGACTAGCGGGAGGTCAGAGACCCAGTACTTC,CAWSVTSGRSETQYF
NA,TRBV19,TRBJ2-5,NA,TGTGCCAGTAGCCAGGGGAGGGATCTCCGAGAGACCCAGTACTTC,CASSQGRDLRETQYF
TRBD1,TRBV14,TRBJ2-4,NA,TGTGCCAGCAGCCAAGAGACGGGACAGGCGAAGGGAGCCAAAAACATTCAGTACTTC,CASSQETGQAKGAKNIQYF
TRBD1,TRBV11-2,TRBJ1-1,NA,TGTGCCAGCAGCCGACGCCGGTTAGGGGGCGCAAGTACTGAAGCTTTCTTT,CASSRRRLGGASTEAFF
TRBD2,TRBV7-2,TRBJ2-1,NA,TGTGCCAGCAGCTCTCGACTAGCGGGGGCCCATTACAATGAGCAGTTCTTC,CASSSRLAGAHYNEQFF
TRBD1,TRBV3-1/TRBV3-2,TRBJ2-7,NA,TGTGCCAGCAGCCGATCTCCGGGACAGGACTACGAGCAGTACTTC,CASSRSPGQDYEQYF
TRBD1,TRBV6-5,TRBJ1-5,NA,TGTGCCAGCAGAGAGACAGGGGAGCAGCCCCAGCATTTT,CASRETGEQPQHF